One sample yielded the 3 T cell receptor beta chains listed below, sequenced in a study of blood T cell repertoires in COVID-19. Assay: immunoSEQ multiplex PCR; the TCRdb copy retains only in-frame clones and omits some. The sample has fewer than 350,000 clones; approximately 86% are singletons. Material for sequencing was peripheral blood. The receptor source for this set is a woman aged 30 to 39 who had recovered from COVID-19.

CDR3 DNA: TGTGCCAGCAGTTCTAAGTGGAGACAGGGGGACACCGGGGAGCTGTTTTTT. Amino acid sequence: CASSSKWRQGDTGELFF. J is TRBJ2-2 and V is TRBV27; 9 nucleotides align to TRBD1. The J segment lost 3 bases and the V segment lost 4 bases, leaving 9 bases of the junction unmatched. Germline assignment: CDR1 MNHEY and CDR2 SMNVEV (reference sequence). The CDR3 consists of 17 residues.

The CDR3 nucleotides read TGCGCCAGCAGCCCCAGAGGACAGCTCACAGATACGCAGTATTTT. Amino acid sequence: CASSPRGQLTDTQYF. V gene TRBV4-3 combines with J gene TRBJ2-3; weak D call: TRBD1 (6 bases). V shed 4 bases and J shed 2 bases, with 13 bases lying between them. Germline CDR1 and CDR2: LGHNA and YSLEER. This CDR3 contains 15 residues.

The V call is TRBV7-3, the J call TRBJ2-2; D perhaps matches TRBD2 (6 bases). The CDR3 loop spans 14 amino acids. Germline CDR1 SGHTA, CDR2 FQGTGA. V was clipped by 6 bases and J by 3 bases, with 11 bases between them. The CDR3 bases are TGTGCCAGCAGTACTCGACTAGACACCGGGGAGCTGTTTTTT. Protein product: CASSTRLDTGELFF. Full variable domain (rest looked up from reference TRBV7-3 and TRBJ2-2): GAGVSQTPSNKVTEKGKYVELRCDPISGHTALYWYRQSLGQGPEFLIYFQGTGAADDSGLPNDRFFAVRPEGSVSTLKIQRTERGDSAVYLCASSTRLDTGELFFGEGSRLTVL.